Sequencing of this T cell receptor beta chain was carried out in a study of cytotoxic CD8 clonotypes in ibrutinib-treated CLL. Concerning this clone: Its specificity is unknown.

Study-wide results and limits: Contraction or stability on treatment characterized the public clonotypes, which were uncommon. Timing of sampling differed between sustained-remission and progressing patients. While tracking circulating CD8+ T-cell counts, baseline clonality exceeded that of age-matched healthy donors.

Target depth was 1 in 200,000 to 1 in 1 million T cells, about 10x per clonotype. Sequencing was performed with immunoSEQ multiplex PCR; in TCRdb, only in-frame clones are kept and a portion is missing. The table lists about 130,000 clones, 75% to 85% of them singletons. The CDR3 covers 16 residues. Trimming took off 3 bases at V and 6 bases at J, with 20 bases between the two ends. The germline gives CDR1 LGHNA, CDR2 YSLEER. This clonotype was sampled from a human donor with chronic lymphocytic leukemia. The sample in question was PBMCs, obtained after 12 months of ibrutinib treatment. The chain is built from TRBV4-3 and TRBJ1-2; the D is unclear. CDR3 protein: CASSHDPGQVSHGYTF. Here the CDR3 DNA reads TGCGCCAGCAGCCACGACCCCGGCCAGGTCTCCCATGGCTACACCTTC.